This T cell receptor beta chain was sequenced for a study of CD8 T cells in Susac syndrome. Germline loops: CDR1 MNHEY, CDR2 SMNVEV (reference sequence). V was cut by 1 base and J by 0 bases, with 6 bases left in between. CDR3 length equals 15 residues. The study sequenced TCR beta in blood CD8+ and CD4+ T cells. Stable or active relapsing-remitting multiple sclerosis, untreated and meeting revised McDonald criteria, defined the controls. Negative isolation was used for CD8+ and CD4+ T cells and FACS enrichment for TEMRA cells. RNA totalling about 0.45 to 1 ug underwent reverse transcription with random hexamers. Amplification of TCR beta CDR3 used immunoSEQ multiplex PCR across 54 Vbeta and 13 Jbeta. TCRdb ran MiXCR on the immunoSEQ multiplex PCR reads and lists one entry per CDR3 protein. The sample records approximately 130,000 distinct CDR3 sequences, more than 75% being singletons.

Sequenced material: CD8+ T cells from PBMCs. The chain combines TRBV27 with TRBJ2-2, with D unclear. This receptor was taken from a human donor with multiple sclerosis. CDR3 sequence reads: CASSLFPSNTGELFF. CDR3 DNA: TGTGCCAGCAGTTTATTCCCCTCGAACACCGGGGAGCTGTTTTTT.